This TCR beta chain was documented in a study of blood T cell repertoires in COVID-19 (dated by TCRdb to the early 2020s). Broadly, across the study: Samples from collaborators originated in the United States, Italy and Spain and spanned both the acute and convalescent phases of COVID-19. The dataset comprised deeply sampled blood TCRbeta repertoires from subjects exposed to, actively infected with, or recovered from COVID-19. A freely available public database, intended as a resource for researchers studying the immune response to SARS-CoV-2, is where the repertoires were released. Nearly every sample came with metadata listing a de-identified subject ID, COVID-19 status, age in years and sex. HLA class I and class II types, where available, came from metadata supplied by the sample provider rather than from assay-based typing. The material from the prospective study consisted of cDNA or gDNA derived from T cells, B-cell-depleted T cells, or PBMCs. The samples were drawn from the first 160 participants of the ongoing ImmuneRACE study and from over a thousand subjects provided by 6 global collaborators. Summary of the overall study and its limitations: The amount of clinical and demographic metadata varied by source and participant and was provided uncurated.

Participants in the prospective study were enrolled through a virtual design, were aged about 18 to 90 years, and lived in fewer than 30 United States geographic areas. Cohort assignment in the prospective study relied on participant-reported clinical history from a screening survey and a study questionnaire. Mobile phlebotomists in the prospective study collected whole blood, serum and a nasopharyngeal or oropharyngeal swab from every participant. Additional blood draws and questionnaires over a 2-month period could optionally be provided by prospective study participants. Blood samples from the prospective study were shipped frozen or at room temperature prior to DNA extraction. To note about this clone: The antigen this receptor binds is unknown. No much larger clone exists at a distance of one base, and base qualities are not known.

From its cysteine to its phenylalanine, the CDR3 spans 15 amino acids. Only the CDR3 part of the read is kept: 45 bases, read in frame from the first base. At the junction V is shortened by 6 bases and J by 4 bases; bases outside the gene matches: 7. Based on the germline V gene, the CDR1 and CDR2 sequences are KGHDR and SFDVKD. TCRbeta CDR3 regions were amplified from genomic DNA by means of the immunoSEQ Assay, a bias-controlled multiplex PCR. The authors processed their data as follows. The number of nucleated cells in each sample was estimated from the amplification of reference gene primers within the assay. To quantify the absolute abundance of each unique TCRbeta CDR3 rearrangement, sequence reads were collapsed and filtered. For each sample, productive Simpson clonality was calculated by taking the square root of Simpson's diversity index across productive rearrangements. As stored in TCRdb, this immuneACCESS dataset retains in-frame rearrangements with V and J assigned. A fraction of the clones does not appear; measured against another copy, unresolved V genes explain less than half of the discrepancy, and the remainder lacks a known reason. V and J calls plus clone size are reproduced from that table; the DNA served to infer D and trimming. The sample table contains 270,000 or so clones; only one count was recorded for roughly 90% of them. 2.3% of the sample is held by the ten biggest clonotypes.

The chain joins TRBV24-1 to TRBJ2-1; 8 middle bases align to TRBD2. The TCR originated in a woman aged 40 to 50 with acute COVID-19. The specimen was PBMCs or T cells enriched from blood (not recorded which). The CDR3 reads as follows: CATSLAGGGYNEQFF. The nucleotides are TGTGCCACCAGTCTCGCGGGAGGCGGGTACAATGAGCAGTTCTTC.